These T cell receptor beta chains were read from a single sample in a study of shared clonotypes between healthy human individuals. Sequenced by immunoSEQ multiplex PCR; TCRdb stores in-frame clones only, minus some. The repertoire includes a few million clones, around 90% of them detected once, and more than 0.12% sits in the top ten. Material: naive CD4+ T cells sorted from blood. The receptors come from a young man in good health. Each CDR3 is given with its conserved first and last residue. D genes are given only for firm matches. Some rows have no size entry. The others give once, few or many, or a class for an expanded clone.

V	size	D	J	CDR3	DNA
TRBV30	few	.	TRBJ1-5	CAWSVRERGGNQPQHF	TGTGCCTGGAGTGTAAGGGAACGGGGAGGCAATCAGCCCCAGCATTTT
TRBV2	.	.	TRBJ2-7	CASSGSWEQYF	TGTGCCAGCAGTGGATCTTGGGAGCAGTACTTC
TRBV6-5	.	.	TRBJ2-7	CASSYSWLSSYEQYF	TGTGCCAGCAGTTACTCGTGGTTAAGCTCCTACGAGCAGTACTTC
TRBV4-1	.	.	TRBJ1-1	CASSREGQLNTEAFF	TGCGCCAGCAGCCGAGAAGGACAATTGAACACTGAAGCTTTCTTT
TRBV30	once	.	TRBJ1-3	CAWLSGRSGNTIYF	TGTGCCTGGTTGTCCGGCCGCTCTGGAAACACCATATATTTT
TRBV19	.	TRBD2	TRBJ2-3	CASTPTSGSTDTQYF	TGTGCCAGTACCCCGACTAGCGGGAGCACAGATACGCAGTATTTT
TRBV19	.	TRBD2	TRBJ2-3	CASSDSITRTSDTDTQYF	TGTGCCAGTAGTGATAGTATCACCCGGACTAGCGACACAGATACGCAGTATTTT
TRBV7-2	.	.	TRBJ2-4	CASSLVSSVAKNIQYF	TGTGCCAGCAGCTTAGTTTCATCCGTAGCCAAAAACATTCAGTACTTC
TRBV6-5	once	.	TRBJ2-5	CASSYPGETQYF	TGTGCCAGCAGTTACCCGGGCGAGACCCAGTACTTC
TRBV4-3	.	TRBD2	TRBJ2-5	CASSRGGNVWQETQYF	TGCGCCAGCTCAAGGGGAGGGAATGTTTGGCAAGAGACCCAGTACTTC
TRBV6-1	.	.	TRBJ1-6	CASSEQGTWTPLHF	TGTGCCAGCAGTGAACAGGGAACATGGACACCCCTCCACTTT
TRBV10-3	once	.	TRBJ2-7	CAISESPDEQYF	TGTGCCATCAGTGAGTCGCCCGACGAGCAGTACTTC
TRBV19	.	.	TRBJ1-2	CASSPLGEGDYGYTF	TGTGCCAGTAGTCCCCTCGGGGAGGGTGACTATGGCTACACCTTC
TRBV7-9	.	TRBD1	TRBJ1-2	CASSNPGTGFFSHGYTF	TGTGCCAGCAGCAACCCCGGGACAGGATTTTTTTCTCATGGCTACACCTTC
TRBV10-2	.	TRBD1	TRBJ2-7	CASSESRGLTEQYF	TGCGCCAGCAGTGAGTCCAGGGGGCTGACCGAGCAGTACTTC
TRBV4-3	.	TRBD2	TRBJ2-7	CASSLEPISSGSYEQYF	TGCGCCAGCAGCCTGGAGCCCATTTCTAGCGGGTCCTACGAGCAGTACTTC
TRBV5-1	.	TRBD1	TRBJ1-1	CASSFGQGSTEAFF	TGCGCCAGCAGCTTCGGACAGGGCAGCACTGAAGCTTTCTTT
TRBV7-9	.	.	TRBJ1-1	CASSFHRDVSTEAFF	TGTGCCAGCAGCTTCCACAGGGATGTGAGTACTGAAGCTTTCTTT
TRBV5-1	.	TRBD2	TRBJ2-3	CASSWSTSGAATDTQYF	TGCGCCAGCAGCTGGTCGACTAGCGGGGCCGCCACAGATACGCAGTATTTT
TRBV2	.	.	TRBJ2-7	CASRAEFSSEQYF	TGTGCCAGCAGGGCGGAATTTAGCTCCGAGCAGTACTTC
TRBV10-3	.	.	TRBJ1-2	CAISDNTNYGYTF	TGTGCCATCAGTGACAACACCAACTATGGCTACACCTTC
TRBV10-3	.	.	TRBJ2-2	CAISENGLDTGELFF	TGTGCCATCAGTGAAAACGGACTGGACACCGGGGAGCTGTTTTTT
TRBV28	.	.	TRBJ1-2	CASSSLGGPGYTF	TGTGCCAGCAGTTCCCTCGGGGGACCTGGCTACACCTTC
TRBV11-2	.	.	TRBJ2-7	CASSLVSILPTSYEQYF	TGTGCCAGCAGCTTAGTTTCTATACTGCCTACCTCCTACGAGCAGTACTTC
TRBV7-9	.	.	TRBJ2-3	CASSLGTDRFTDTQYF	TGTGCCAGCAGCTTAGGGACAGACAGATTCACAGATACGCAGTATTTT
TRBV19	.	TRBD1	TRBJ2-3	CASSLTRGRATDTQYF	TGTGCCAGTAGCCTCACCAGGGGGCGCGCCACAGATACGCAGTATTTT
TRBV6-1	.	.	TRBJ2-7	CASSDLALTVTYEQYF	TGTGCCAGCAGTGACCTTGCTCTGACGGTCACCTACGAGCAGTACTTC
TRBV5-1	.	TRBD1	TRBJ2-7	CASSPQGQGAGEQYF	TGCGCCAGCAGCCCGCAAGGACAGGGGGCGGGTGAGCAGTACTTC
TRBV5-4	once	TRBD2	TRBJ2-7	CASSVSGRAHYEQYF	TGTGCCAGCAGCGTTAGCGGGAGGGCTCACTACGAGCAGTACTTC
TRBV4-2	.	.	TRBJ2-7	CASSQLTGSSYEQYF	TGTGCCAGCAGCCAACTAACAGGAAGCTCCTACGAGCAGTACTTC
TRBV5-1	.	.	TRBJ2-5	CASSDTGQETQYF	TGCGCCAGCAGCGACACAGGTCAAGAGACCCAGTACTTC
TRBV11-2	.	.	TRBJ1-2	CASSLALGDGYTF	TGTGCCAGCAGCTTAGCGCTCGGGGACGGCTACACCTTC
TRBV2	.	TRBD2	TRBJ2-1	CASSDRASGVQLRDNEQFF	TGTGCCAGCAGTGATAGGGCTAGCGGGGTCCAGTTGAGAGACAATGAGCAGTTCTTC
TRBV7-9	.	.	TRBJ1-1	CASRQDGNTEAFF	TGTGCCAGCAGACAAGACGGGAACACTGAAGCTTTCTTT
TRBV5-5	once	.	TRBJ1-1	CASTREGRTTEAFF	TGTGCCAGCACTAGAGAGGGGAGAACCACTGAAGCTTTCTTT
TRBV29-1	.	TRBD2	TRBJ2-1	CSATGAGGAYEQFF	TGCAGCGCGACCGGGGCGGGAGGTGCCTATGAGCAGTTCTTC
TRBV6-5	few	.	TRBJ1-1	CASTTVMNTEAFF	TGTGCCAGCACTACAGTTATGAACACTGAAGCTTTCTTT
TRBV16	.	.	TRBJ1-2	CASSHAGGYGYTF	TGTGCCAGCAGCCATGCCGGGGGCTATGGCTACACCTTC
TRBV6-4	once	.	TRBJ2-2	CARRAPGETGELFF	TGTGCCCGCCGCGCCCCAGGGGAGACCGGGGAGCTGTTTTTT
TRBV7-9	.	.	TRBJ2-7	CASSRQGGPSPYEQYF	TGTGCCAGCAGTCGCCAGGGGGGGCCGTCCCCCTACGAGCAGTACTTC
TRBV7-3	.	TRBD2	TRBJ2-3	CASTLGAGGIDTQYF	TGTGCCAGCACCCTTGGAGCGGGGGGTATAGATACGCAGTATTTT
TRBV7-9	.	TRBD1	TRBJ1-4	CASSRAGTGNEKLFF	TGTGCCAGCAGCCGAGCCGGGACAGGGAATGAAAAACTGTTTTTT
TRBV28	.	.	TRBJ2-7	CASSLGSYEQYF	TGTGCCAGCAGTTTGGGATCCTACGAGCAGTACTTC
TRBV5-5	.	TRBD2	TRBJ2-3	CASSLQLAGDTQYF	TGTGCCAGCAGCTTACAGCTAGCGGGAGATACGCAGTATTTT
TRBV7-2	.	TRBD2	TRBJ2-1	CASSSSPGSGFSYNEQFF	TGTGCCAGCAGCTCAAGCCCGGGTAGCGGGTTCTCCTACAATGAGCAGTTCTTC
TRBV30	.	TRBD1	TRBJ2-1	CAWLGQGNNEQFF	TGTGCCTGGCTGGGACAGGGGAACAATGAGCAGTTCTTC
TRBV11-2	.	TRBD1	TRBJ1-3	CASSFTGGSGNTIYF	TGTGCCAGCAGCTTTACAGGGGGCTCTGGAAACACCATATATTTT
TRBV10-3	.	.	TRBJ2-7	CAISVGLRPYEQYF	TGTGCCATCAGTGTGGGACTCCGACCCTACGAGCAGTACTTC
TRBV28	.	.	TRBJ1-5	CASGDTFNQPQHF	TGTGCCAGCGGAGACACCTTCAATCAGCCCCAGCATTTT
TRBV5-1	once	.	TRBJ2-7	CASRIGGGDYYEQYF	TGCGCCAGCAGAATAGGAGGGGGGGACTACTACGAGCAGTACTTC
TRBV15	.	.	TRBJ1-1	CATASPERVNTEAFF	TGTGCCACCGCCTCGCCCGAACGGGTGAACACTGAAGCTTTCTTT
TRBV2	.	.	TRBJ2-5	CASSAVGGPLETQYF	TGTGCCAGCAGTGCAGTAGGAGGGCCTTTAGAGACCCAGTACTTC
TRBV29-1	few	.	TRBJ1-1	CSASWGTEAFF	TGCAGCGCCTCGTGGGGGACTGAAGCTTTCTTT
TRBV6-5	.	.	TRBJ2-5	CASSFVRGAIWTQYF	TGTGCCAGCAGCTTCGTTCGGGGAGCGATATGGACCCAGTACTTC
TRBV18	.	.	TRBJ1-1	CASSPSLDGAFF	TGTGCCAGCTCACCAAGCCTGGATGGGGCTTTCTTT
TRBV12-2	.	.	TRBJ2-5	CASHRLLGLAEETQYF	TGTGCAAGTCATAGACTTCTGGGACTAGCGGAAGAGACCCAGTACTTC